This T cell receptor beta chain was sequenced during a study of shared clonotypes between healthy human individuals. Study-wide findings and caveats: The study generally estimated greater richness for naive than memory subsets. An anticipated effect of sequencing depth on clonotype sharing among donors was recognized.

Produced via immunoSEQ multiplex PCR; TCRdb's table is partial and in-frame only. The sample has about a million clones, about 75% seen once; the top ten hold 1.4%. It was into CD45RA+ naive and CD45RA-negative memory subsets that the CD4+ cells were split. This clone occurred once. As yet, its antigen is unknown. The CDR3 has 19 amino acids. CDR1 and CDR2 (germline): SGHRS, YFSETQ. Germline trimming cut 0 bases from V and 4 bases from J; bases unmatched to any gene: 11. The sequenced sample was memory CD4+ T cells sorted from blood. Documented subset: CD45RA-negative fraction. The sequence derives from a man aged 18-30 years in good health. This chain connects TRBV5-1 to TRBJ2-6; the match to TRBD2 covers 9 bases. DNA for the CDR3: TGCGCCAGCAGCTTGGAGGCAGCGGGAGGATATCTGGGGGCCAACGTCCTGACTTTC. It specifies CASSLEAAGGYLGANVLTF.